This TCR beta chain was captured by sequencing in a study of blood T cell repertoires in COVID-19. Looking at the study overall: COVID-19 samples from acute and convalescent phases originated in the United States, Italy and Spain. T cells, B-cell-depleted T cells, or PBMCs provided the cDNA or gDNA that served as material.

Here immunoSEQ multiplex PCR was the method, and the copy in TCRdb shows in-frame clones only, minus some. The repertoire has about 250,000 clones, more than 70% of them found once; the top ten carry about 5.9%. This CDR3 region has 16 residues. Germline V gene lookup returns CDR1 SGHVS and CDR2 FQNEAQ. V shed 2 bases and J shed 7 bases, with 18 bases lying between them. Sequenced input: peripheral blood. The chain couples TRBV7-8 to TRBJ2-1, with a weak D call TRBD2 (6 bases). This receptor was obtained from a woman in her twenties or thirties with COVID-19, enrolled during active disease. The CDR3 spells CASSLTVAGWENEQFF. In DNA form, the CDR3 reads TGTGCCAGCAGCTTAACCGTCGCGGGGTGGGAGAATGAGCAGTTCTTC.